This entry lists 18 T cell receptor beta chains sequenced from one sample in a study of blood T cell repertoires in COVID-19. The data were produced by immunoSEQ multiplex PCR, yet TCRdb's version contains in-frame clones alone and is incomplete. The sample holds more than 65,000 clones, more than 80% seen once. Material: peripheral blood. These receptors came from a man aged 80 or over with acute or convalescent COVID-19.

The CDR3, as DNA: TGTGCCAGCTCACCATATGGGCAAGGATCTAACTATGGCTACACCTTC. It encodes CASSPYGQGSNYGYTF. The V call is TRBV18, the J call TRBJ1-2; D uncertain. Trimming removed 2 bases from V and 0 bases from J, with 13 bases in between. The CDR3 is 16 residues long. The germline CDR1 and CDR2 sequences are KGHSH and LQKENI.

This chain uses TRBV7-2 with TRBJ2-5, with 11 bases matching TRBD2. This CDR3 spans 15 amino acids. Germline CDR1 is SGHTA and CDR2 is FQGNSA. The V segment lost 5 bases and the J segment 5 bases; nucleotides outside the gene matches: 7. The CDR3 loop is CASSLTSGRGETQYF. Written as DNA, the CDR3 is TGTGCCAGCAGCCTTACTAGCGGGAGAGGGGAGACCCAGTACTTC.

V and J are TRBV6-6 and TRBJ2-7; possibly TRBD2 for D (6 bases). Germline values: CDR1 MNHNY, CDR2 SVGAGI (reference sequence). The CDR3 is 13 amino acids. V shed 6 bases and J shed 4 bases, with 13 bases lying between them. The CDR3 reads CASRGGLAYEQYF. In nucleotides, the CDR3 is TGTGCCAGCAGGGGAGGTCTAGCGTACGAGCAGTACTTC.

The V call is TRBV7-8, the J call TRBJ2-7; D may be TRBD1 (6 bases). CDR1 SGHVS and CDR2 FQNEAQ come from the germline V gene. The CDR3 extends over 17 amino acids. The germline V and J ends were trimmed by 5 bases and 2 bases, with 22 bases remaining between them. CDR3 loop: CASSPIRTTGLAYEQYF. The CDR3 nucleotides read TGTGCCAGCAGCCCCATCCGTACGACAGGTCTCGCCTACGAGCAGTACTTC.

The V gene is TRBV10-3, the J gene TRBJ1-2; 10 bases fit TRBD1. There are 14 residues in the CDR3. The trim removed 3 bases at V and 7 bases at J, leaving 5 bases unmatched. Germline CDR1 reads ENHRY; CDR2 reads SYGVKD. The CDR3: CAISDPTGGSGYTF. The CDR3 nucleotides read TGTGCCATCAGTGACCCGACAGGGGGCTCTGGCTACACCTTC.

The CDR3 spells CASSVDRANNEQFF. CDR3 nucleotides: TGTGCCAGCAGTGTGGACAGGGCGAACAATGAGCAGTTCTTC. J is TRBJ2-1 and V is TRBV6-2 or TRBV6-3; 8 nucleotides align to TRBD1. V was pared by 5 bases and J by 5 bases, with 5 bases of the junction left unmatched. The germline gives CDR1 MNHEY, CDR2 SVGEGT. The CDR3 consists of 14 residues.

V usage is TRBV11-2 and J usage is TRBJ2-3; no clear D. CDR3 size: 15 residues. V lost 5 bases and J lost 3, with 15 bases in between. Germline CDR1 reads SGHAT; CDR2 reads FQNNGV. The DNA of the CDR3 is TGTGCCAGCAGCCCACAGATAATGGAAACAGATACGCAGTATTTT. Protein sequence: CASSPQIMETDTQYF.

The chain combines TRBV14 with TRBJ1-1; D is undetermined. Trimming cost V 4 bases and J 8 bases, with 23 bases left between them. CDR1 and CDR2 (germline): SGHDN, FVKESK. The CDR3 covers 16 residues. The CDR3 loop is CASSRVTVSRLSEAFF. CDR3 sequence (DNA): TGTGCCAGCAGCCGAGTTACGGTCTCCAGGTTGTCGGAAGCTTTCTTT.

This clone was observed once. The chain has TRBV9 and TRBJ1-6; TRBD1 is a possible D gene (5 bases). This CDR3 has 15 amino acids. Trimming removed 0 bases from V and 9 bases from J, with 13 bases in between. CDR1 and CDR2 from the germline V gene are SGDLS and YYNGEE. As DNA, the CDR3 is TGTGCCAGCAGCGTAGATCAGGGAACCGGTTCACCCCTCCACTTT. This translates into CASSVDQGTGSPLHF.

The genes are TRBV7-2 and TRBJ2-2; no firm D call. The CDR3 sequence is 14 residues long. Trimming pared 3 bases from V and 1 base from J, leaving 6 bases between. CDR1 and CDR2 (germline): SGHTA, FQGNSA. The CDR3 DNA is TGTGCCAGCAGCTTGTCCCAGAACACCGGGGAGCTGTTTTTT. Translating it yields CASSLSQNTGELFF.

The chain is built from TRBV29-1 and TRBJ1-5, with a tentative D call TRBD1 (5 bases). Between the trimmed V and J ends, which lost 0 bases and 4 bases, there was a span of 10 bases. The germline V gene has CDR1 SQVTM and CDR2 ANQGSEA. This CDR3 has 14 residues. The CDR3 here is CSVEDQGNNQPQHF. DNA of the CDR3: TGCAGCGTTGAAGATCAGGGTAATAATCAGCCCCAGCATTTT.

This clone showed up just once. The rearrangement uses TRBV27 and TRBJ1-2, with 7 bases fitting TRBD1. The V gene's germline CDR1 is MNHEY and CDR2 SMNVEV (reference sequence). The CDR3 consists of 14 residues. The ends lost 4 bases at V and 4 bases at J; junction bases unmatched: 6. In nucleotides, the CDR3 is TGTGCCAGCAGTTGGCGGCAGGGGGTCTATGGCTACACCTTC. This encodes CASSWRQGVYGYTF.

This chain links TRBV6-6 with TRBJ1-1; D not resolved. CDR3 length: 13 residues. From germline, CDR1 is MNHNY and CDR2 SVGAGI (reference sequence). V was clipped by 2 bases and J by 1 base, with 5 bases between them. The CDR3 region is CASSYNGNTEAFF. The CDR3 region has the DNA TGTGCCAGCAGTTACAACGGGAACACTGAAGCTTTCTTT.

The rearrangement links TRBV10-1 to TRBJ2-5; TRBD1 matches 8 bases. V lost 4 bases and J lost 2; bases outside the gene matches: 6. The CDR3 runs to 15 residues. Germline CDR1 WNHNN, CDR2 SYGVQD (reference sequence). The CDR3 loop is CASSGQGPWQETQYF. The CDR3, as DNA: TGCGCCAGCAGTGGACAGGGGCCTTGGCAAGAGACCCAGTACTTC.

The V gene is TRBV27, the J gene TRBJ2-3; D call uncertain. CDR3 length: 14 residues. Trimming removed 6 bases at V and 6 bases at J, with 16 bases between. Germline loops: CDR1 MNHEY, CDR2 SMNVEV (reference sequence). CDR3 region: CASRASGPLDTQYF. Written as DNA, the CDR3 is TGTGCCAGCAGAGCCTCGGGTCCCTTGGATACGCAGTATTTT.

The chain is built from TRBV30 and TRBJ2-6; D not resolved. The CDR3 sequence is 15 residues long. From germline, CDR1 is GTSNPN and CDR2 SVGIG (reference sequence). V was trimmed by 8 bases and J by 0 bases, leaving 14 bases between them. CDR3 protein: CAGTDIFSGANVLTF. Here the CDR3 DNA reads TGTGCCGGAACCGACATATTCTCTGGGGCCAACGTCCTGACTTTC.

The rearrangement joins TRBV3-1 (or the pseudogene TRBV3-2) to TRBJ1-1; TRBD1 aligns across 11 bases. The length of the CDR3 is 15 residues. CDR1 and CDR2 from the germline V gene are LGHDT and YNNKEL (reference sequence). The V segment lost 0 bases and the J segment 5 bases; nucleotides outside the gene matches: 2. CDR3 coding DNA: TGTGCCAGCAGCCAAGAGGGGACAGGGGGGACTGAAGCTTTCTTT. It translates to CASSQEGTGGTEAFF.

CDR3 in DNA: TGCGCCAGCAGCCGGACGGGACAACCCACAGATACGCAGTATTTT. Translating it yields CASSRTGQPTDTQYF. The chain joins TRBV5-1 to TRBJ2-3, with D maybe TRBD1 (6 bases). V lost 4 bases, J lost 2 bases, and 14 bases lay in between. This CDR3 has 15 amino acids. The V gene's germline CDR1 is SGHRS and CDR2 YFSETQ.